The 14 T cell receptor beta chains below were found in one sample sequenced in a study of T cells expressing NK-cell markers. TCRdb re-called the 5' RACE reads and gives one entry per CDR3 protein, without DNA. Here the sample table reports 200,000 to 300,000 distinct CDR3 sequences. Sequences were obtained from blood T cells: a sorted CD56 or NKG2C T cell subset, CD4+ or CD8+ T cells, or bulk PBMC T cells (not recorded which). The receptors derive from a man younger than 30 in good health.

This chain's CDR3 is CASRGAGTGNSPLHF. The chain combines TRBV5-1 with TRBJ1-6; the TCRdb D gene call, TRBD1, has no DNA to confirm it. The CDR3 runs 15 residues. Per germline, CDR1 SGHRS and CDR2 YFSETQ. The full variable domain, rest sourced from reference TRBV5-1 and TRBJ1-6, is KAGVTQTPRYLIKTRGQQVTLSCSPISGHRSVSWYQQTPGQGLQFLFEYFSETQRNKGNFPGRFSGRQFSNSRSEMNVSTLELGDSALYLCASRGAGTGNSPLHFGNGTRLTVT.

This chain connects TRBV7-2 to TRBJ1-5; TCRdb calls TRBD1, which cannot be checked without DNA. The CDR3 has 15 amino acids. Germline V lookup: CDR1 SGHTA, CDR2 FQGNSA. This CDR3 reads CASFFGAWSNQPQHF.

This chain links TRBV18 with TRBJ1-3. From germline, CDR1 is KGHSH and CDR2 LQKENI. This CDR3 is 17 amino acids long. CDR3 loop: CASSHPTTQDSGNTIYF.

This CDR3 is CASSQDPTGTTNTGELFF. The rearrangement uses TRBV4-2 and TRBJ2-2; TCRdb outputs TRBD2, but without DNA this stays unchecked. The CDR3 has 18 amino acids. Germline lookup yields CDR1 LGHNA and CDR2 YNFKEQ.

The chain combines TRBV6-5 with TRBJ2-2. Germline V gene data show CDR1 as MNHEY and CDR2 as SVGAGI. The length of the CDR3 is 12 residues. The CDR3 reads CATRRLAGELFF.

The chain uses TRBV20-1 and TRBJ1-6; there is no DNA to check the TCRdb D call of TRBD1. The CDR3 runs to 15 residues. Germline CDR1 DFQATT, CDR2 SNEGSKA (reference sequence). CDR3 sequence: CSARDVTGGSSPLHF.

The CDR3 loop reads CSASFSGVDPPQHF. V gene TRBV20-1 combines with J gene TRBJ1-5. Germline V gene lookup returns CDR1 DFQATT and CDR2 SNEGSKA (reference sequence). The CDR3 consists of 14 residues.

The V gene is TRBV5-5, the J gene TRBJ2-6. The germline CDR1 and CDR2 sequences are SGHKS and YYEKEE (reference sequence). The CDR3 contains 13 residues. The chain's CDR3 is CASSLRGANVLTF.

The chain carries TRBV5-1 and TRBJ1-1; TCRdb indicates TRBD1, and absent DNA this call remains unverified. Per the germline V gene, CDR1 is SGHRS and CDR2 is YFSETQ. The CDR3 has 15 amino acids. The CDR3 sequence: CASSLAPGIGTEAFF.

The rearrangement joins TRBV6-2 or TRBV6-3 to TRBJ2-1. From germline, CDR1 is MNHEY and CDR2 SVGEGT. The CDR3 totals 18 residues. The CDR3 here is CASSYSIPRTSSYNEQFF.

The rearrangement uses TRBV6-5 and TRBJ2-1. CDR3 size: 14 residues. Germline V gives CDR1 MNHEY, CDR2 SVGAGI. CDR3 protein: CASRGRISYNEQFF.

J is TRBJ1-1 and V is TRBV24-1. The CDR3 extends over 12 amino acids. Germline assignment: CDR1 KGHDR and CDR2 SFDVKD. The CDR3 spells CATDSSGTEAFF.

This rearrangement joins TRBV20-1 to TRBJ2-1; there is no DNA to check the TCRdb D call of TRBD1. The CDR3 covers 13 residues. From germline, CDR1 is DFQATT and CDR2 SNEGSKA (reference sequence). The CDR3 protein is CSASRHLDMGQFF.

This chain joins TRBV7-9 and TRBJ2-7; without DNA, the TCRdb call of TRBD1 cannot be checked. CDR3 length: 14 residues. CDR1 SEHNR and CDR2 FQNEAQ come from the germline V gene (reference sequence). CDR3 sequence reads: CASSRRDPNSEQYF.